The present T cell receptor beta chain was sequenced within a study of identical twins. Each CDR3 protein gets one entry after TCRdb re-called the 5' RACE reads with MiXCR. The table includes 1.5 million to 2 million distinct CDR3 sequences, more than 30% detected once. This clonotype showed up just a few times. The V gene's germline CDR1 is DFQATT and CDR2 SNEGSKA (reference sequence). The ends lost 3 bases at V and 4 bases at J; junction bases unmatched: 5. The CDR3 is 14 residues long. No donor was unhealthy or non-Caucasian. This receptor was taken from a newborn girl in good health. The sequenced sample was cord blood. The chain couples TRBV20-1 to TRBJ2-3; 9 bases are a match to TRBD1. In DNA form, the CDR3 reads TGCAGTGCTAGGGGGACAGGGAGGGCAGATACGCAGTATTTT. This translates into CSARGTGRADTQYF.